Each of the 15 T cell receptor beta chains below was sequenced from the same sample in a study of tumor-infiltrating lymphocytes in primary liver carcinoma. The investigators made TCR beta cDNA from roughly 0.45 ug total RNA, using a constant-region primer. ARM-PCR was slightly modified, and three nested multiplex PCR rounds with it gave rise to the TCR beta libraries. With TRBV1-TRBV30 forward primers and a C-beta reverse primer, the first two PCR rounds were run for approximately 10 cycles each. TCRdb ran MiXCR on the multiplex PCR reads and lists one entry per CDR3 protein. Here the sample spans a few hundred thousand distinct CDR3 sequences, around three fifths being singletons. Both blood RNA, taken from unsorted whole blood, and germline DNA were extracted. Sequencing was done on a sample of peripheral blood. The receptors here all came from a woman aged 25 to 39 with primary liver carcinoma and hepatitis B virus infection.

The chain couples TRBV13 to TRBJ2-7, with D perhaps assigned TRBD1 or TRBD2 (5 bases each). The germline V and J ends were trimmed by 4 bases and 4 bases, with 17 bases remaining between them. The CDR3 is 15 amino acids. CDR1 PRHDT and CDR2 FYEKMQ come from the germline V gene (reference sequence). CDR3 protein: CASSSPRGPNYEQYF. CDR3 DNA sequence: TGTGCCAGCAGCTCCCCGAGGGGCCCTAATTACGAGCAGTACTTC.

A remark on this clonotype: A much larger clone lies a single base off, so this may be a read error. This chain connects TRBV29-1 to TRBJ2-3; 7 bases align to TRBD2. This CDR3 has 16 amino acids. Germline V gene lookup returns CDR1 SQVTM and CDR2 ANQGSEA. Trimming at V came to 7 bases and at J to 4 bases, leaving 17 bases not matched to a gene. CDR3 DNA: TGCAGCGCGACGGGTGGTCCGGCGGGAGCCGCAGATACGCAGTATTTT. Its translation is CSATGGPAGAADTQYF.

The V and J genes are TRBV30 and TRBJ2-5, with 7 positions matching TRBD2. Per germline, CDR1 GTSNPN and CDR2 SVGIG (reference sequence). CDR3 length: 17 residues. With V trimmed by 0 bases and J by 1 base, 11 bases remained unmatched. CDR3 DNA: TGTGCCTGGAGTGTAGGATATGGCGGGGGACGCCAAGAGACCCAGTACTTC. This encodes CAWSVGYGGGRQETQYF.

In the case of this clonotype: Just one base apart from a much larger clone, this may be a read error. The DNA is omitted, as the CDR3 cannot be located on it reliably, and the CDR3 follows TCRdb's listing. The rearrangement links TRBV4-1 to TRBJ1-1; the table's D call TRBD1 went unverified against the DNA. The CDR3 is 16 amino acids long, termini counted. CDR1 and CDR2 from the germline V gene are MGHRA and YSYEKL. The CDR3 loop reads CASSQARGAVAGGAIF.

This clonotype has more than one count but fewer than ten. The genes are TRBV30 and TRBJ1-2; 11 nucleotides match TRBD1. The CDR3 is made up of 18 amino acids. The V gene end was trimmed by 1 base and the J gene end by 4 bases; junction bases not matched to a gene: 14. CDR1 is GTSNPN, CDR2 SVGIG, per germline (reference sequence). The CDR3 spells CAWSGGIPGQGAVYGYTF. The CDR3 region has the DNA TGTGCCTGGAGTGGAGGGATTCCAGGACAGGGGGCTGTCTATGGCTACACCTTC.

Remarks on this clonotype: An end of the junction differs from the germline gene, which may be a read error. This rearrangement joins TRBV11-2 to TRBJ2-2, with 8 bases identical to TRBD2. Germline values: CDR1 SGHAT, CDR2 FQNNGV. The CDR3 sequence is 17 residues long. The CDR3 spells CVSSDHCTSGNTGELFF. In nucleotides, the CDR3 is TGTGTCAGCAGCGATCATTGTACTAGCGGGAACACCGGGGAGCTGTTTTTT.

In its sample, this clonotype was seen a few times. The chain has TRBV29-1 and TRBJ2-1; 10 bases line up with TRBD2. The ends lost 4 bases at V and 10 bases at J; junction bases unmatched: 13. The germline V gene has CDR1 SQVTM and CDR2 ANQGSEA. This CDR3 comprises 15 residues. The CDR3 DNA reads TGCAGCGTTGGGCCGGGACTAGCGTATTCGGGGGAGCAGTTCTTC. Its protein is CSVGPGLAYSGEQFF.

This clonotype was seen a handful of times. The J gene is TRBJ2-7, the V gene TRBV6-6; D may be TRBD2 (7 bases). The CDR3 runs 14 residues. The ends were cut back, 0 bases at V and 5 bases at J, with 11 bases in the middle. Looked up from germline, CDR1 is MNHNY and CDR2 is SVGAGI (reference sequence). The CDR3 region has the DNA TGTGCCAGCAGTTACTCGAGGGGGAGGGACGAGCAGTACTTC. This encodes CASSYSRGRDEQYF.

Notes on this clonotype: A read error may explain this, as a much larger clone is one base away. In this CDR3 the conserved last residue, phenylalanine or tryptophan, is missing, so a read error is likely. The chain employs TRBV12-3 or TRBV12-4 and TRBJ2-1; perhaps TRBD1 as D (7 bases). The V gene lost 3 bases and the J gene lost 7 bases, with 16 bases spanning the gap. The CDR3 is made up of 15 amino acids. In DNA form, the CDR3 reads TGTGCCAGCAGTTTTGGGCAGGGGGGAAGGAATGAGCAGTTCTCC. Translating it yields CASSFGQGGRNEQFS.

About this clonotype itself: A read error is likely, as this CDR3 ends without the conserved phenylalanine or tryptophan. The genes are TRBV12-3 or TRBV12-4 and TRBJ1-1, with D hard to call. This CDR3 comprises 14 residues. Between the trimmed V and J ends, which lost 4 bases and 3 bases, there was a span of 12 bases. CDR3 bases: TGTGCCAGCAGTTACAAGCATCTCGACACTGAAGCTTTCGTT. It encodes CASSYKHLDTEAFV.

The chain couples TRBV6-5 to TRBJ2-3; D gene uncertain. Germline values: CDR1 MNHEY, CDR2 SVGAGI. V lost 6 bases to trimming and J lost 4 bases, with 11 bases between them. There are 13 residues in the CDR3. The CDR3 DNA reads TGTGCCAGCAGCTCCTCGGTCGCAGATACGCAGTATTTT. Protein product: CASSSSVADTQYF.

As for this clonotype: The missing conserved phenylalanine or tryptophan at the end of this CDR3 makes a read error likely. V is TRBV11-2 and J is TRBJ2-5; TRBD1 aligns across 8 bases. CDR3 length equals 15 residues. Germline V CDR1 and CDR2: SGHAT, FQNNGV. The CDR3 region has the DNA TGTGCCAACAGCCTCACAGGGGGGTTACGGGAGATCCAGTACTTA. Protein: CANSLTGGLREIQYL.

This clonotype has a count of ten or more. V and J are TRBV11-3 and TRBJ2-7, with D perhaps TRBD1 or TRBD2 (5 bases each). Germline CDR1 is SGHNT and CDR2 is YENEEA. CDR3 length: 15 residues. Trimming removed 4 bases from V and 3 bases from J, with 16 bases in between. DNA of the CDR3: TGTGCCAGCAGCTCCTCCGGGGCGCGGTACTACGAGCAGTACTTC. Protein sequence: CASSSSGARYYEQYF.

The chain uses TRBV11-2 and TRBJ2-2; no clear D. V was shortened by 2 bases and J by 1 base, with 14 bases between the two germline ends. The CDR3 runs to 17 residues. Germline CDR1 reads SGHAT; CDR2 reads FQNNGV. The CDR3 coding sequence is TGTGCCAGCAGCTTACTAAGTGGCGGCCTGAACACCGGGGAGCTGTTTTTT. The encoded protein is CASSLLSGGLNTGELFF.

This clonotype was counted at least ten times. V usage is TRBV29-1 and J usage is TRBJ1-5; D is undetermined. CDR3 length equals 15 residues. V was clipped by 6 bases and J by 3 bases, with 18 bases between them. Germline lookup yields CDR1 SQVTM and CDR2 ANQGSEA. Here the CDR3 reads CSVGVGFGPNQPQHF. In DNA form, the CDR3 reads TGCAGCGTCGGGGTGGGGTTTGGGCCCAATCAGCCCCAGCATTTT.